This T cell receptor (beta chain) was sequenced during a study of blood T cell repertoires in COVID-19. Measured with immunoSEQ multiplex PCR; TCRdb has only the in-frame clones, and not every one. This table has approximately 110,000 clones, around 86% appearing once. The CDR3 is made up of 13 amino acids. The germline V and J ends were trimmed by 3 bases and 2 bases, with 7 bases remaining between them. Germline V CDR1 and CDR2: MNHEY, SMNVEV (reference sequence). Sequencing used peripheral blood. The chain combines TRBV27 with TRBJ1-1, with D unresolved. The sequence came from a human donor in a cohort sampled during active COVID-19. CDR3 coding DNA: TGTGCCAGCAGTTTCCCAGATAACACTGAAGCTTTCTTT. This sequence encodes CASSFPDNTEAFF.